These 25 T cell receptor beta chains came from one sample sequenced in a study of cytomegalovirus exposure and HLA in healthy donors. Libraries were prepared by immunoSEQ multiplex PCR; TCRdb keeps only in-frame clonotypes and omits some of them. The sample has some 100,000 clones, more than 75% seen once. Sequenced: PBMCs. The receptors stem from a man between 18 and 29 years old in good health and CMV-seronegative.

Written as DNA, the CDR3 is TGTGCCAGCAGCTTGTCCAGCGGAGCCTACGAGCAGTACTTC. Amino acid sequence: CASSLSSGAYEQYF. The chain links TRBV5-5 to TRBJ2-7, with D perhaps TRBD2 (5 bases). The germline V gene encodes CDR1 SGHKS and CDR2 YYEKEE (reference sequence). V lost 1 base and J 2 bases, leaving 10 bases between the germline ends. The CDR3 runs 14 residues. Looking up the rest from reference TRBV5-5 and TRBJ2-7 gives the full variable domain: DAGVTQSPTHLIKTRGQQVTLRCSPISGHKSVSWYQQVLGQGPQFIFQYYEKEERGRGNFPDRFSARQFPNYSSELNVNALLLGDSALYLCASSLSSGAYEQYFGPGTRLTVT.

The J gene is TRBJ2-5, the V gene TRBV4-1, with D perhaps TRBD2 (5 bases). The germline V and J ends were trimmed by 0 bases and 14 bases, with 13 bases remaining between them. The CDR3 contains 12 residues. Germline CDR1 and CDR2: MGHRA and YSYEKL. CDR3 protein: CASSQDEETIYF. CDR3 in DNA: TGCGCCAGCAGCCAAGACGAGGAGACTATCTACTTC.

This sequence joins TRBV30 and TRBJ1-2; weak D call: TRBD1 (6 bases). The CDR3 runs 11 residues. V lost 4 bases to trimming and J lost 7 bases, with 10 bases between them. CDR1 GTSNPN and CDR2 SVGIG come from the germline V gene (reference sequence). The CDR3 loop is CAWNRGSGYTF. CDR3 bases: TGTGCCTGGAATAGGGGGTCTGGCTACACCTTC.

The rearrangement links TRBV19 to TRBJ2-2, with D possibly TRBD2 on 5 matching bases. The V end was cut by 11 bases, the J end by 7 bases, with 11 bases between. There are 11 residues in the CDR3. Germline V CDR1 and CDR2: LNHDA, SQIVND (reference sequence). The CDR3 DNA follows: TGTGCCGGAGCGGTGGGCGGGGAGCTGTTTTTT. It translates to CAGAVGGELFF. Combining the CDR3 with reference TRBV19 and TRBJ2-2 gives the whole variable domain DGGITQSPKYLFRKEGQNVTLSCEQNLNHDAMYWYRQDPGQGLRLIYYSQIVNDFQKGDIAEGYSVSREKKESFPLTVTSAQKNPTAFYLCAGAVGGELFFGEGSRLTVL.

The chain has TRBV5-1 and TRBJ2-7, with 9 bases that match TRBD1. This CDR3 is built from 16 residues. Per the germline V gene, CDR1 is SGHRS and CDR2 is YFSETQ. With V trimmed by 0 bases and J by 7 bases, 11 bases remained unmatched. The CDR3 reads CASSLDRGQGLEEQYF. CDR3 nucleotides: TGCGCCAGCAGCTTGGATCGGGGACAGGGTCTTGAGGAGCAGTACTTC.

The chain has TRBV30 and TRBJ1-5; TRBD1 matches at 8 bases. CDR1 is GTSNPN, CDR2 SVGIG, per germline (reference sequence). The CDR3 sequence is 15 residues long. Trimming took 5 bases from V and 0 from J; bases not matched to a gene: 6. CDR3 bases: TGTGCCTGGGGACAGGGAGTATATAGCAATCAGCCCCAGCATTTT. This translates into CAWGQGVYSNQPQHF.

This clone was counted between two and nine times. The chain employs TRBV7-8 and TRBJ2-7; TRBD2 is a possible D gene (5 bases). CDR1 and CDR2 (germline): SGHVS, FQNEAQ. This CDR3 is 14 amino acids long. V shed 1 base and J shed 5 bases, with 12 bases lying between them. DNA of the CDR3: TGTGCCAGCAGCTTAGACGGGGTGTTGGACGAGCAGTACTTC. Its protein is CASSLDGVLDEQYF.

The rearrangement uses TRBV7-9 and TRBJ2-7; TRBD2 is a possible D gene (6 bases). The germline gives CDR1 SEHNR, CDR2 FQNEAQ (reference sequence). The V gene lost 9 bases and the J gene lost 0 bases, with 15 bases spanning the gap. CDR3 length: 14 amino acids. CDR3 in amino acids: CASVLGGGSYEQYF. The CDR3 DNA reads TGTGCCAGTGTTCTGGGGGGTGGCTCCTACGAGCAGTACTTC.

The gene calls are TRBV6-5 and TRBJ2-1; D gene uncertain. The CDR3 has 16 amino acids. With 0 bases removed from V and 4 bases from J, the gap between germline ends came to 13 bases. Germline V lookup: CDR1 MNHEY, CDR2 SVGAGI. CDR3 DNA: TGTGCCAGCAGTTACTCGAGCGAGCGTCCTTACAATGAGCAGTTCTTC. Translation: CASSYSSERPYNEQFF.

This rearrangement joins TRBV13 to TRBJ2-7; D unclear. This CDR3 has 16 amino acids. V was clipped by 0 bases and J by 1 base, with 13 bases between them. Germline V gene lookup returns CDR1 PRHDT and CDR2 FYEKMQ (reference sequence). The CDR3 DNA reads TGTGCCAGCAGCTTAGGCCTTAGCCTAAAATCCTACGAGCAGTACTTC. Translated, it gives CASSLGLSLKSYEQYF.

The CDR3 sequence: CASSPERGLGEQYF. CDR3 DNA: TGCGCCAGCAGCCCTGAGAGGGGGCTGGGGGAGCAGTACTTC. V is TRBV5-1 and J is TRBJ2-7; TRBD1 aligns across 7 bases. V shed 4 bases and J 7 bases; nucleotides not matched to a gene: 11. This CDR3 region has 14 residues. Germline CDR1 reads SGHRS; CDR2 reads YFSETQ. Supplemented by reference TRBV5-1 and TRBJ2-7, the full variable domain reads KAGVTQTPRYLIKTRGQQVTLSCSPISGHRSVSWYQQTPGQGLQFLFEYFSETQRNKGNFPGRFSGRQFSNSRSEMNVSTLELGDSALYLCASSPERGLGEQYFGPGTRLTVT.

The V call is TRBV6-1, the J call TRBJ1-5, with unresolved D. Germline V CDR1 and CDR2: MNHNS, SASEGT. This CDR3 spans 11 amino acids. V shed 10 bases and J shed 4 bases, with 8 bases lying between them. In DNA form, the CDR3 reads TGTGCCACCGGGAAAAATCAGCCCCAGCATTTT. It specifies CATGKNQPQHF.

V is TRBV2 and J is TRBJ1-5; 11 positions match TRBD1. J was trimmed by 5 bases and V by 7 bases; bases with no gene match: 4. CDR1 is SNHLY and CDR2 is FYNNEI in the germline V gene. This CDR3 is built from 14 residues. CDR3: CASNPDRGHQPQHF. The CDR3 region has the DNA TGTGCCAGCAATCCGGACAGGGGGCATCAGCCCCAGCATTTT.

CDR3 nucleotide sequence: TGTGCCAGTAGCACGGACAGGGGGTATGGCTACACCTTC. Translating it yields CASSTDRGYGYTF. J is TRBJ1-2 and V is TRBV19, with 10 bases identical to TRBD1. The V and J ends lost 6 bases and 5 bases, in that order; junction bases with no gene match: 3. The CDR3 length is 13 residues. Germline V lookup: CDR1 LNHDA, CDR2 SQIVND (reference sequence).

The chain joins TRBV7-9 to TRBJ2-2; 9 nucleotides match TRBD1. The V gene's germline CDR1 is SEHNR and CDR2 FQNEAQ (reference sequence). The CDR3 is 18 amino acids. Trimming removed 1 base from V and 4 bases from J; junction bases left unmatched: 10. The CDR3: CASSLEDRGQGGTGELFF. CDR3 bases: TGTGCCAGCAGCTTAGAAGATCGGGGACAGGGTGGCACCGGGGAGCTGTTTTTT.

The chain joins TRBV5-1 to TRBJ2-2; D may be TRBD2 (7 bases). Germline CDR1 SGHRS, CDR2 YFSETQ. This CDR3 has 15 residues. Deletions cut 2 bases from V and 7 bases from J, with 15 bases between. In DNA, the CDR3 is TGCGCCAGCAGCTTCAGGGGCCGGGGGGACGGGGAGCTGTTTTTT. Translated: CASSFRGRGDGELFF.

The gene calls are TRBV27 and TRBJ2-3, with a weak D call TRBD1 (6 bases). Trimming left V 3 bases short and J 6 bases short, with 19 bases between. CDR1 and CDR2 (germline): MNHEY, SMNVEV (reference sequence). This CDR3 region has 16 residues. CDR3 nucleotide sequence: TGTGCCAGCAGTTTCGTGGGGGCCGCGGCAGGGGATACGCAGTATTTT. Protein product: CASSFVGAAAGDTQYF.

In this sample, this clone turned up once. The rearrangement joins TRBV6-1 to TRBJ2-3; 9 nucleotides agree with TRBD1. The CDR3 extends over 15 amino acids. Looked up from germline, CDR1 is MNHNS and CDR2 is SASEGT. The junction had 5 bases not matched to a gene; V was cut back by 3 bases and J by 4 bases. The CDR3 DNA reads as TGTGCCAGCAGTGACCGGGACAGGGTTCCAGATACGCAGTATTTT. This gives the protein CASSDRDRVPDTQYF.

The chain links TRBV29-1 to TRBJ2-7, with 8 bases lining up with TRBD1. The CDR3 extends over 12 amino acids. Looked up from germline, CDR1 is SQVTM and CDR2 is ANQGSEA. Germline trimming cut 4 bases from V and 7 bases from J; bases unmatched to any gene: 6. The CDR3 nucleotides read TGCAGCGTTGCTTTGACAGGGGAAGAGCAGTACTTC. This gives the protein CSVALTGEEQYF.

The chain uses TRBV30 and TRBJ2-7; D might be TRBD1 (6 bases). The CDR3 spans 15 residues. Trimming took 4 bases from V and 5 from J, leaving 21 bases between them. Germline assignment: CDR1 GTSNPN and CDR2 SVGIG (reference sequence). CDR3 nucleotides: TGTGCCTGGATCCCTTCGACAGGCCTTCTGGACGAGCAGTACTTC. Amino acid sequence: CAWIPSTGLLDEQYF.

V and J are TRBV9 and TRBJ2-1; 7 bases align to TRBD2. CDR3 size: 15 residues. The ends lost 0 bases at V and 5 bases at J; junction bases unmatched: 5. Germline loops: CDR1 SGDLS, CDR2 YYNGEE. Here the CDR3 reads CASSVGLAEHNEQFF. The CDR3 nucleotides are TGTGCCAGCAGCGTAGGGCTAGCGGAACACAATGAGCAGTTCTTC.

This chain links TRBV6-5 with TRBJ1-1; 7 bases agree with TRBD1. CDR3 length equals 12 residues. The germline V gene has CDR1 MNHEY and CDR2 SVGAGI. Trimming took 8 bases from V and 4 from J; bases not matched to a gene: 4. The CDR3 DNA reads as TGTGCCAGCCGACAGGGAGGCACTGAAGCTTTCTTT. It specifies CASRQGGTEAFF.

This clone occurred once. The rearrangement joins TRBV18 to TRBJ2-5, with 11 nucleotides matching TRBD2. The germline CDR1 and CDR2 sequences are KGHSH and LQKENI. J gave up 4 bases and V 3 bases, and 4 bases lay outside the gene matches. CDR3 length equals 15 residues. The CDR3 DNA is TGTGCCAGCTCACCGGTAGCGGGGGGGCGAGAGACCCAGTACTTC. It specifies CASSPVAGGRETQYF.

The chain uses TRBV7-6 and TRBJ2-7, with TRBD2 matching 9 bases. This CDR3 spans 16 amino acids. Germline lookup yields CDR1 SGHVS and CDR2 FNYEAQ. The V segment lost 2 bases and the J segment 6 bases; nucleotides outside the gene matches: 11. The CDR3 loop reads CASSLRPSGVLVEQYF. In DNA form, the CDR3 reads TGTGCCAGCAGCTTAAGACCTAGCGGGGTCCTCGTCGAGCAGTACTTC.

This clone occurred once. The rearrangement joins TRBV7-7 to TRBJ2-5, with TRBD2 matching 12 bases. Trimming at V came to 6 bases and at J to 5 bases, leaving 10 bases not matched to a gene. The germline V gene encodes CDR1 SSHAT and CDR2 FNYEAQ (reference sequence). This CDR3 spans 16 amino acids. CDR3 sequence (DNA): TGTGCCAGCAGTAAAGGACTAGCGGGAACAGGGGAGACCCAGTACTTC. Translating gives CASSKGLAGTGETQYF.